The 8 T cell receptor beta chains presented below share a single source sample, sequenced in a study of metastatic and nonmetastatic thyroid tumors. TCRdb redid the clone calls on the PCR reads using MiXCR. There are about 69,000 clones in the sample; 11% to 15% occur only once, and less than 8.5% lies in the top ten. Patients underwent thyroid surgery, and none had received any treatment before it. The source material was blood. The receptors stem from a male donor with papillary thyroid cancer or a benign thyroid nodule (not recorded which). Some clones in this sample may be carry-over from other donors' samples.

At least ten counts were recorded for this clone. The V call is TRBV14, the J call TRBJ2-7; 8 nucleotides agree with TRBD1. V lost 2 bases and J lost 2; bases outside the gene matches: 5. CDR3 length: 15 amino acids. The germline CDR1 and CDR2 sequences are SGHDN and FVKESK. CDR3 nucleotides: TGTGCCAGCAGCCAACAGACAGGGGTAACCTACGAGCAGTACTTC. Protein sequence: CASSQQTGVTYEQYF.

There are many counts of this clone. Because it lacks the conserved phenylalanine or tryptophan at the end, this CDR3 is likely a read error. J is TRBJ2-6 and V is TRBV6-6; D ambiguous. Germline V CDR1 and CDR2: MNHNY, SVGAGI (reference sequence). The CDR3 is made up of 17 amino acids. Trimming cost V 1 base and J 1 base, with 11 bases left between them. The CDR3 reads CASSYYSDGSGANVLTS. CDR3 DNA sequence: TGTGCCAGCAGTTACTATTCGGACGGATCTGGGGCCAACGTCCTGACTTCC.

This rearrangement joins TRBV6-1 to TRBJ1-1; D not certain. V was cut by 6 bases and J by 0 bases, with 11 bases left in between. The CDR3 is 14 amino acids. Per the germline V gene, CDR1 is MNHNS and CDR2 is SASEGT. CDR3 nucleotide sequence: TGTGCCAGCAGGGGCGGGTTGATGAACACTGAAGCTTTCTTT. Its protein product is CASRGGLMNTEAFF.

As regards this clone: A read error may explain this, as a much larger clone is one base away. In nucleotides, the CDR3 is TGTGCCAGTTATAGCGGGGACACCTGGGAGCTGTTTTTT. As protein: CASYSGDTWELFF. The J gene is TRBJ2-2, the V gene TRBV6-1; 8 bases agree with TRBD2. CDR1 and CDR2 (germline): MNHNS, SASEGT. The CDR3 is 13 amino acids.

The V call is TRBV6-4, the J call TRBJ1-1; D not certain. Trimming took 5 bases from V and 1 from J, leaving 8 bases between them. This CDR3 has 13 residues. Germline CDR1 and CDR2: MRHNA and SNTAGT. The CDR3 DNA sequence: TGTGCCAGCAGTAGCACAGAGAACACTGAAGCTTTCTTT. This translates into CASSSTENTEAFF.

Concerning this clone itself: A much larger clone lies one base from this, so it may be a read error. The chain links TRBV10-2 to TRBJ2-2; 9 positions match TRBD2. The CDR3 covers 13 residues. With 10 bases clipped from V and 3 bases from J, the junction kept 3 bases outside the gene matches. CDR1 and CDR2 from the germline V gene are WSHSY and SAAADI. The CDR3 spells CATAGGYTGELFF. CDR3 DNA: TGCGCCACGGCGGGGGGGTACACCGGGGAGCTGTTTTTT.

This clone has at least ten counts. This chain connects TRBV6-2 or TRBV6-3 to TRBJ2-7; no clear D gene. V was cut by 7 bases and J by 5 bases, with 15 bases left in between. CDR3 length equals 13 residues. Germline CDR1 reads MNHEY; CDR2 reads SVGEGT. The CDR3 DNA is TGTGCCAGCAAGGTTAGGGTCGGCGACGAGCAGTACTTC. Encoded protein: CASKVRVGDEQYF.

This clone was observed a handful of times. The chain links TRBV5-4 to TRBJ1-1; the D is unclear. The CDR3 is 14 residues long. In germline, CDR1 is SGHNT, CDR2 YYREEE (reference sequence). V was cut by 6 bases and J by 4 bases, with 16 bases left in between. CDR3 amino acids: CASNPSQESTEAFF. The DNA for the CDR3 is TGTGCCAGCAATCCCTCCCAGGAGTCCACTGAAGCTTTCTTT.